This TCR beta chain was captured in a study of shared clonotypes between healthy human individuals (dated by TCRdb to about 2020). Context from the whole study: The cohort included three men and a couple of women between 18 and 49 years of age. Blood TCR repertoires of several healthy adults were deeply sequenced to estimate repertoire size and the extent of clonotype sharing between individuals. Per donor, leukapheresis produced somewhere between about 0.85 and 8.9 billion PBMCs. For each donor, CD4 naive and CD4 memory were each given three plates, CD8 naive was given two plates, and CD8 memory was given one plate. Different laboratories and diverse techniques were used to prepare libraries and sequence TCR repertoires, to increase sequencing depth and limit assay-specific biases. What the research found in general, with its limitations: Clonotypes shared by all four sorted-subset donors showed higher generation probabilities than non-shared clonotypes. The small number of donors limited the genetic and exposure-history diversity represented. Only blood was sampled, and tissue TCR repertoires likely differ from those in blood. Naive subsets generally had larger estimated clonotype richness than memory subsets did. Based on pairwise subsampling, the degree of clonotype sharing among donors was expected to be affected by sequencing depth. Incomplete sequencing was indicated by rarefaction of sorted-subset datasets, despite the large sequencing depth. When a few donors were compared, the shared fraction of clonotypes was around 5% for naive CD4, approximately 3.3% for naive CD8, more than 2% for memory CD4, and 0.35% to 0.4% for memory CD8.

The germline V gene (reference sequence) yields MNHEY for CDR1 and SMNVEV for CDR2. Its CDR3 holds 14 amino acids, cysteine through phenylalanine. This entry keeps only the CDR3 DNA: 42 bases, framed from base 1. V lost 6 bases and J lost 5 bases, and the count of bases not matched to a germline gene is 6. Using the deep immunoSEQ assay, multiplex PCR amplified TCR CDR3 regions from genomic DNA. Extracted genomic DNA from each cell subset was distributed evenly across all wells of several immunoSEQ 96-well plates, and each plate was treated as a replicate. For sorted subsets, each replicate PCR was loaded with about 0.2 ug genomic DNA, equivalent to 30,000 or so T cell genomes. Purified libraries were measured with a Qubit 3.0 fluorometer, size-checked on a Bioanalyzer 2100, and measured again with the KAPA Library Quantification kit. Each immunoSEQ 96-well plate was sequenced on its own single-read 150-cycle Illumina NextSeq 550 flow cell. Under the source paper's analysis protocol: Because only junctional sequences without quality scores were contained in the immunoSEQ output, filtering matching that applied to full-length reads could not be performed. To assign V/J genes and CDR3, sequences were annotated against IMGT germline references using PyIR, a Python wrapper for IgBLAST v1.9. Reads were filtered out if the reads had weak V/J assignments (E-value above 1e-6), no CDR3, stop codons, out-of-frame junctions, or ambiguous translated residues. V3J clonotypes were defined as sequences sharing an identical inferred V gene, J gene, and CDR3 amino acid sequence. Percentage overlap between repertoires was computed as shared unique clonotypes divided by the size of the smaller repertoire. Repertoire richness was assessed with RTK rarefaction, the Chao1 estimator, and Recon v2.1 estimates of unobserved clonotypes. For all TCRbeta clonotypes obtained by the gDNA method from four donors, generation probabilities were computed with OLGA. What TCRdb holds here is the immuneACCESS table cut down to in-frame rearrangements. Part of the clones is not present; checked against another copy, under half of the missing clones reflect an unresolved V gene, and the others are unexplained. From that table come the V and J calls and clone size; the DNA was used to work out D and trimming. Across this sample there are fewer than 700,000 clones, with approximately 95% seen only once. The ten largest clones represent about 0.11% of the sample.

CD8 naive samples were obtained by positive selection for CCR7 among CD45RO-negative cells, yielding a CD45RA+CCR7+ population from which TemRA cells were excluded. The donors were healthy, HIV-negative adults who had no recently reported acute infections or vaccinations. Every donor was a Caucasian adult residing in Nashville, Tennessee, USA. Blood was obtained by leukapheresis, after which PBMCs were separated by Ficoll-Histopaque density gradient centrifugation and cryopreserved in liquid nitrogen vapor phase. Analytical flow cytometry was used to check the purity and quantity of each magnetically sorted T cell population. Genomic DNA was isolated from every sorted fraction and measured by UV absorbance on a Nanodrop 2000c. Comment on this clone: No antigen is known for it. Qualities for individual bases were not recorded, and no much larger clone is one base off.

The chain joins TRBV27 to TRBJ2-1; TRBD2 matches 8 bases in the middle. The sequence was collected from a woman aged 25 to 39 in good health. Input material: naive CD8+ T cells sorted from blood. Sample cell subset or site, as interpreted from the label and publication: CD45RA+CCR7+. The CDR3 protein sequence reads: CASRGLAGNNEQFF. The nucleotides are TGTGCCAGCAGAGGGCTAGCGGGTAACAATGAGCAGTTCTTC.